This TCR beta chain was profiled in a study of metastatic and nonmetastatic thyroid tumors. Study-level background: Samples came from malignant and benign thyroid patients, and repertoires were compared across blood and tumor or nodule tissue. Study-wide results and caveats: Reports indicated that malignant thyroid tumors showed significantly higher TCR beta diversity than benign nodules did, in blood and tumor.

TCRdb recomputed clones from the PCR reads via MiXCR. The data show approximately 58,000 clones, 20% seen once. This clone was picked up a small number of times. Its specificity is unknown. With a much larger clone just one base away, this may be a read error. Patients underwent thyroid surgery, and none had received any treatment before it. V gave up 2 bases and J gave up 6 bases, with 14 bases separating them. Germline CDR1 is SQVTM and CDR2 is ANQGSEA. This CDR3 is 14 amino acids long. This receptor was obtained from a female donor with papillary thyroid cancer or a benign thyroid nodule (not recorded which). Some clones in this sample may be carry-over from other donors' samples. Sequenced input: blood. This sequence joins TRBV29-1 and TRBJ2-1; no reliable D call. The CDR3 region is CSVELIELPNEQFF. The CDR3 nucleotides read TGCAGCGTTGAACTTATCGAGTTGCCCAATGAGCAGTTCTTC.